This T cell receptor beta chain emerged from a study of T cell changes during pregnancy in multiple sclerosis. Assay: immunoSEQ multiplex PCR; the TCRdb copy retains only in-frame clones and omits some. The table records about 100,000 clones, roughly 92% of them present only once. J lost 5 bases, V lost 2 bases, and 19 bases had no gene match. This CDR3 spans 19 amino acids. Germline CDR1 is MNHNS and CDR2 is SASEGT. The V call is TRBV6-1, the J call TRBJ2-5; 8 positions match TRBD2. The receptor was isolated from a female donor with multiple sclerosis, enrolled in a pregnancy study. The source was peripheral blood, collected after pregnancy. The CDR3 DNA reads TGTGCCAGCAGTGAATCGTTGTTTGGGGGTAGCGGGGCCCGGGAGACCCAGTACTTC. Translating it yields CASSESLFGGSGARETQYF.